This entry features one TCR beta chain sequence. The antigen is unknown. This sample was taken from a study of blood T cells in healthy people across ages. Study conclusions and caveats: Correlation between TCR beta diversity and naive T cell percentage was strong.

V was cut by 2 bases and J by 4 bases, with 11 bases left in between. Germline V gene sequence: CDR1 MNHNS, CDR2 SASEGT. The CDR3 runs to 14 residues. For the second PCR, which ran for about 7 to 11 cycles, a sample-barcoded 5' primer and a J-beta primer mix were used. TCRdb fed the 5' RACE reads into MiXCR, producing one record per CDR3 protein. The sample yields more than 1,400,000 distinct CDR3 sequences, approximately 40% seen once. The chain links TRBV6-1 to TRBJ2-5; tentatively, D is TRBD2 (5 bases). Sequencing was carried out using blood. The TCR sequence derives from a woman aged 18 to 35 in good health. The CDR3 DNA reads TGTGCCAGCAGTGAATCTAGCAGCTCAGAGACCCAGTACTTC. It translates to CASSESSSSETQYF.